This T cell receptor (beta chain) was captured in a study of blood T cells in healthy people across ages (dated by TCRdb to the mid-2010s). Notes on the research overall: In model experiments, roughly one uniquely barcoded TCR beta cDNA molecule per two T cells was captured by template switching. Age-related changes in TCR beta repertoire diversity were measured in the study by deep sequencing normalized with unique cDNA molecular identifiers. The donors were divided into four age groups: young (average around 15 years), middle-aged (approximately 39), aged (approximately 64) and long-lived (roughly 82). To avoid experimental bias, donors of different ages were distributed randomly across sequencing lanes. Using the same blood draw, the study looked at two additional independent replicas of 1 million unique cDNA reads for two donors, one aged 18 to 30 and the other aged 80 or older. Overall study results and their limits: Bulk unsorted PBMC profiling prevented conclusive comparison of naive and antigen-experienced compartments. Observed TCR beta diversity per million T cells fell roughly linearly with age, and a significant reduction was already apparent by age around 40. Because the CMV infection status of the donors was unknown, age-related changes in expanded clonotypes may potentially have been confounded. Estimates of total diversity based on one million sequenced T cells were considered lower bounds and underestimates. The long-lived group showed more naive CD4+ T cells, fewer expanded clones and increased TCR diversity than the aged group, suggesting age selection. A strong correlation was found between observed TCR beta diversity and the percentage of naive T cells measured by flow cytometry.

This clonotype has only a few counts. It lacks a known antigen. This may be a read error: a much more frequent sequence differs by one nucleotide. Systemically healthy Caucasian individuals from Russia, some 38 in total and aged about 6 to 95 years, were included as donors. Roughly 10 milliliters of peripheral blood were drawn from each donor into EDTA-treated Vacutainer tubes. PBMCs were isolated by Ficoll-Paque density-gradient centrifugation, with at least 6.5 million obtained per sample. Trizol reagent was used to extract total RNA from the PBMCs, yielding at least 5.5 micrograms per sample. For every donor, flow cytometry on a PBMC aliquot measured the percentage of naive CD45RAhigh/CD27high T cells. The germline V gene yields KGHSH for CDR1 and LQKENI for CDR2. The CDR3 goes from the cysteine to the phenylalanine over 16 residues. Of all the DNA, just the CDR3 is kept, 48 bases in frame from base 1.

The method was 5' RACE. Sequenced using an Illumina HiSeq 2500. The second PCR ran for roughly 6 to 11 cycles and used a J-beta primer mix along with a sample-barcoded 5' primer. A unique molecular identifier was introduced onto each TCR beta cDNA molecule by a template-switch 5' adaptor carrying 12 random nucleotides. Each sample yielded at least 2.5 million CDR3-containing paired-end reads. First-strand cDNA synthesis was performed from all RNA using the Mint cDNA synthesis kit, with priming by a TRBC-specific oligonucleotide. All cDNA was treated with uracil-DNA glycosylase and then went through a first 18-cycle PCR with the universal primers M1SS and BC2_uni_R. The paper's data handling went like this. For normalization, 1 million high-quality reads were randomly selected from each sample, with every read carrying a distinct molecular identifier. Reads sharing molecular identifiers were discarded rather than binned into consensus sequences. CDR3 identification, clonotype clustering and error correction used MiTCR with a Q25 quality threshold and the strictest error-elimination algorithm. A nonparametric unseen species model with Euler transformation was used to estimate a lower bound on total TCR beta diversity. TCRdb's own reprocessing of the public reads used fastp at Q25 and MiXCR and kept productive beta chains. Every entry covers one CDR3 protein and lists the most common genes and DNA from its rows. The V and J calls here are based on TCRdb, not the publication. Within this sample are just under 750,000 distinct CDR3 sequences, with 20% to 25% of them counted one time only. The ten largest clones add up to around 21% of the sample.

This chain is built from TRBV18 and TRBJ1-3; D gene: possibly TRBD1, on 5 matching bases. The clonotype comes from a man in his sixties or seventies in good health. Sequenced: blood. The CDR3 reads as follows: CASSPDSLSSGSTIYF. The bases read TGTGCCAGCTCACCTGACAGCCTCTCCTCTGGAAGCACCATATATTTT.